This is a list of T cell receptor beta chains from one sample in a study of shared clonotypes between healthy human individuals. The method was immunoSEQ multiplex PCR; TCRdb's version includes in-frame clones alone and lacks a portion of them. The sample includes some 1.5 million clones, 95% to 97% of them seen just once. The source material was naive CD4+ T cells sorted from blood. The receptors originated from a man in his thirties or forties in good health. The CDR3 runs from the conserved cysteine through the conserved F or W. The D gene is left open where the match is weak. Rows give clone size only sometimes, using once, few, many, or a class for an expanded clone.

TGTGCCAGCAGCAAGAGGGGGGACAGGGAAATGGGAAGGGAGGGCCCCCAAGAGACCCAGTACTTC | CASSKRGDREMGREGPQETQYF | TRBJ2-5 | TRBV21-1 | NA | NA
TGTGCCAGCTCACCGACAGGGACAGGGGGCCAGACAGATACGCAGTATTTT | CASSPTGTGGQTDTQYF | TRBJ2-3 | TRBV18 | NA | TRBD1
TGTGCCAGTAGTCCAGGGAATCAGCCCCAGCATTTT | CASSPGNQPQHF | TRBJ1-5 | TRBV19 | once | NA
TGTGCCAGCAGCTTAAGTCTGAGAAACTATGGCTACACCTTC | CASSLSLRNYGYTF | TRBJ1-2 | TRBV7-9 | NA | NA
TGTGCCAGCGGGACAGGGGCCCAGGATACGCAGTATTTT | CASGTGAQDTQYF | TRBJ2-3 | TRBV2 | once | TRBD1
TGTGCCAGCTCCCCGGGGCGCGGGAGTCCCCCCTACAATGAGCAGTTCTTC | CASSPGRGSPPYNEQFF | TRBJ2-1 | TRBV18 | NA | TRBD2
TGTGCCAGCAGTGAATGGCAGGGGGACAATGAGCAGTTCTTC | CASSEWQGDNEQFF | TRBJ2-1 | TRBV6-1 | NA | TRBD1
TGTGCCAGCAGTTTATCCCCCCCGGGACAGTTCACAGATACGCAGTATTTT | CASSLSPPGQFTDTQYF | TRBJ2-3 | TRBV27 | once | TRBD1
TGTGCCAGCAGCGCCGGGTCTAGCGGGTGGGACATTCAGTACTTC | CASSAGSSGWDIQYF | TRBJ2-4 | TRBV9 | NA | TRBD2
TGTGCCAGCAGCTCGGGACAGACCTCTGGAAACACCATATATTTT | CASSSGQTSGNTIYF | TRBJ1-3 | TRBV27 | NA | TRBD1
TGTGCCAGCAGCCAGGGCCCTGGCACTGAAGCTTTCTTT | CASSQGPGTEAFF | TRBJ1-1 | TRBV2 | few | NA